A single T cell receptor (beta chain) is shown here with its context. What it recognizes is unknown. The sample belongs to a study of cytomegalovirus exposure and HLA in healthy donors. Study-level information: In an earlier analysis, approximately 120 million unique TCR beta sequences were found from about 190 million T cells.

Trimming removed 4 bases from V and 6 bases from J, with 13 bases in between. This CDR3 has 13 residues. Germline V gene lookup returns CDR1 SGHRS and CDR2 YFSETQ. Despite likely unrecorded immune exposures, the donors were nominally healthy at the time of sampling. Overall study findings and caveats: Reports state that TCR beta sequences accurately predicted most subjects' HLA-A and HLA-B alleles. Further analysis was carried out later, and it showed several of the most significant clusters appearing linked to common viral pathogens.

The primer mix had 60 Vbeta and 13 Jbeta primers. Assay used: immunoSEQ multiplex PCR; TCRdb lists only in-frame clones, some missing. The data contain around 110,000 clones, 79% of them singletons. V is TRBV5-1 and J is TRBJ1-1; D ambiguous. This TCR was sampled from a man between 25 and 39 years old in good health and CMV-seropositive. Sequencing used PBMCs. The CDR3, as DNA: TGCGCCAGCAGCCGAAGCGACGCGTCTGAAGCTTTCTTT. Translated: CASSRSDASEAFF.